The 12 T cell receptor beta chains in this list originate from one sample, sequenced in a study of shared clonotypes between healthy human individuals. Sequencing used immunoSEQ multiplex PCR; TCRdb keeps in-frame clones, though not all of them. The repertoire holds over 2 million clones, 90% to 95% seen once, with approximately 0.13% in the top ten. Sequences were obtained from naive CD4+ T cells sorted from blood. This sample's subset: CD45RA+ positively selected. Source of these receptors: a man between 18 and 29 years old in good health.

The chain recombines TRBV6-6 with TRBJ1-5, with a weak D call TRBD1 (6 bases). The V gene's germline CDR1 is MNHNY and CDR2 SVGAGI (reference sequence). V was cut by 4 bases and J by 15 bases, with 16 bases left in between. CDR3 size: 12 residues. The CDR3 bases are TGTGCCAGCAGTTCCCTACAGGGACTTCGGCATTTT. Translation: CASSSLQGLRHF.

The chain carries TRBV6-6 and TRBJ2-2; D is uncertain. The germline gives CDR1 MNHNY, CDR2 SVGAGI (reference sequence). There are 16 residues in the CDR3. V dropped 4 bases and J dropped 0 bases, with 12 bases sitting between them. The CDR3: CASSSGGPANTGELFF. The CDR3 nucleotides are TGTGCCAGCAGTTCCGGTGGCCCCGCGAACACCGGGGAGCTGTTTTTT.

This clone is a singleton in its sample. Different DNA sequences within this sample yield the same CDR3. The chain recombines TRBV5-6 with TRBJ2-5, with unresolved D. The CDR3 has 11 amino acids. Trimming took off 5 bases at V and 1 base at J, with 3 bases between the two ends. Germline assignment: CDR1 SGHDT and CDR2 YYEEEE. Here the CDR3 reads CASRSQETQYF. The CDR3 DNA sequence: TGTGCCAGCAGGTCCCAAGAGACCCAGTACTTC.

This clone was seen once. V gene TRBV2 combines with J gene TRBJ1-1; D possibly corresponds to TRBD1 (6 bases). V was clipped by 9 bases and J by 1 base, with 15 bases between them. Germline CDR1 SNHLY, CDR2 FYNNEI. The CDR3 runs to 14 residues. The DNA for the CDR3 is TGTGCCAGACGCCGCGAGGGGGGGAACACTGAAGCTTTCTTT. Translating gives CARRREGGNTEAFF.

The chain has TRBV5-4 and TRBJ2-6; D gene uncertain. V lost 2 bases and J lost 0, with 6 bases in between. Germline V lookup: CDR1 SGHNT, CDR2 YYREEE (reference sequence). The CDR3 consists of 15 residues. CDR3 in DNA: TGTGCCAGCAGCTTTGCAGGCTCTGGGGCCAACGTCCTGACTTTC. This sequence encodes CASSFAGSGANVLTF.

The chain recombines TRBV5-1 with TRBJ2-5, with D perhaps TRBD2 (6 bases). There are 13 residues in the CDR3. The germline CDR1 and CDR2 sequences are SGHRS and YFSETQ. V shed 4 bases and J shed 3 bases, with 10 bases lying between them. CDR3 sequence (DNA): TGCGCCAGCAGCGTGGAGGGGAAAGAGACCCAGTACTTC. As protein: CASSVEGKETQYF.

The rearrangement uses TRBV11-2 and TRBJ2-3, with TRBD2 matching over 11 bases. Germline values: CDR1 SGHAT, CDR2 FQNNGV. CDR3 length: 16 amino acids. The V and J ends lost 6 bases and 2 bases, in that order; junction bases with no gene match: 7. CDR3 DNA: TGTGCCAGCAGTTTCATAGCGGGAGGGAACACAGATACGCAGTATTTT. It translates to CASSFIAGGNTDTQYF.

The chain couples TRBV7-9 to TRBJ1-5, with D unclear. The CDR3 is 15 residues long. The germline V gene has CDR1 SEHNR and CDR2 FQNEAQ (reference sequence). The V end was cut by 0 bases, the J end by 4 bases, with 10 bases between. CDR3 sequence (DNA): TGTGCCAGCAGCTTAGCGGGCCAAGAGAATCAGCCCCAGCATTTT. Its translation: CASSLAGQENQPQHF. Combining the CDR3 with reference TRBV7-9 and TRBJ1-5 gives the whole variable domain DTGVSQNPRHKITKRGQNVTFRCDPISEHNRLYWYRQTLGQGPEFLTYFQNEAQLEKSRLLSDRFSAERPKGSFSTLEIQRTEQGDSAMYLCASSLAGQENQPQHFGDGTRLSIL.

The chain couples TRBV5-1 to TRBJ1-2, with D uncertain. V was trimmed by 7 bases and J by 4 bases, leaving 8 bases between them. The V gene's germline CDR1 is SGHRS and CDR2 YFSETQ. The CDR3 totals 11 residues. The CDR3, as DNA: TGCGCCAGCGGGCCGACCTATGGCTACACCTTC. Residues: CASGPTYGYTF.

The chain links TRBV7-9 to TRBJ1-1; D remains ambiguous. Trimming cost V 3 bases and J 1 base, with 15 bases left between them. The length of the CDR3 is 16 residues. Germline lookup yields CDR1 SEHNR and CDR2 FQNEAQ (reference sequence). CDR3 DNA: TGTGCCAGCAGCTTCCCAACGCGGGTCTCGAACACTGAAGCTTTCTTT. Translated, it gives CASSFPTRVSNTEAFF. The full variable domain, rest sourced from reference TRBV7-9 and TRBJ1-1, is DTGVSQNPRHKITKRGQNVTFRCDPISEHNRLYWYRQTLGQGPEFLTYFQNEAQLEKSRLLSDRFSAERPKGSFSTLEIQRTEQGDSAMYLCASSFPTRVSNTEAFFGQGTRLTVV.

The CDR3 loop is CASSYSAVTSTDTQYF. CDR3 bases: TGTGCCAGCAGTTACTCAGCGGTGACTAGCACAGATACGCAGTATTTT. The rearrangement links TRBV6-5 to TRBJ2-3; maybe TRBD2 (5 bases). CDR1 and CDR2 from the germline V gene are MNHEY and SVGAGI. This CDR3 spans 16 amino acids. Between the trimmed V and J ends, which lost 0 bases and 0 bases, there was a span of 10 bases.

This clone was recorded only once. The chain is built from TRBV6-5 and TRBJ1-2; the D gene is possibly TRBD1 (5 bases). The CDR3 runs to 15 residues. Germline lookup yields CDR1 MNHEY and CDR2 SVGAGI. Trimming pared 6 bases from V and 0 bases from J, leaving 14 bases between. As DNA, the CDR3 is TGTGCCAGCAGAAGGCCCGGGACCCCTAACTATGGCTACACCTTC. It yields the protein CASRRPGTPNYGYTF.